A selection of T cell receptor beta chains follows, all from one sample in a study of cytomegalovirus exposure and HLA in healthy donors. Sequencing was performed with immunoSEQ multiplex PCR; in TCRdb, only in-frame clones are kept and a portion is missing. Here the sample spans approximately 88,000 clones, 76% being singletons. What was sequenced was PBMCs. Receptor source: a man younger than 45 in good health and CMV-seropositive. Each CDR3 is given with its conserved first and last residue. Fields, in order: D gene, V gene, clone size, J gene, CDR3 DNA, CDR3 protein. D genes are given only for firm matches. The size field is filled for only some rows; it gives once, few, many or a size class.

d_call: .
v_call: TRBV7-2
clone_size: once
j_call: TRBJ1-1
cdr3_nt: TGTGCCAGCAGCGGGGATGGGGGCGGAACTGAAGCTTTCTTT
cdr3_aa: CASSGDGGGTEAFF

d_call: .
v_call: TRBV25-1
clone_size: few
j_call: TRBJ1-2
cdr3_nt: TGTGCCAGCAGTGAATTCGGGTTCGGGTATGGCTACACCTTC
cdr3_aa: CASSEFGFGYGYTF

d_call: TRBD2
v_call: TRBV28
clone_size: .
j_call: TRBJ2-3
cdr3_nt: TGTGCCAGCAGCCTAGCGGGGCTCACAGATACGCAGTATTTT
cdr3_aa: CASSLAGLTDTQYF

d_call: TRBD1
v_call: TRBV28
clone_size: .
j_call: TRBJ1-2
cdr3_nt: TGTGCCAGCAGTCCTTCGGGACAGGGGTTAGACTATGGCTACACCTTC
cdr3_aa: CASSPSGQGLDYGYTF

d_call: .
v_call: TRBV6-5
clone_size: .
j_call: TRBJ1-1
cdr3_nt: TGTGCCAGCAGGCGGGGGGTGAACACTGAAGCTTTCTTT
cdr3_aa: CASRRGVNTEAFF

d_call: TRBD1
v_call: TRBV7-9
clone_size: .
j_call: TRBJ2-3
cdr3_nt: TGTGCCAGCAGCCCCCCGGACAGGGGGCGCACAGATACGCAGTATTTT
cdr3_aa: CASSPPDRGRTDTQYF

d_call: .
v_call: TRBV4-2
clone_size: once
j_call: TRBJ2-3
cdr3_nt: TGTGCCAGCAGCCAAGCGGGGGATACGCAGTATTTT
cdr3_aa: CASSQAGDTQYF

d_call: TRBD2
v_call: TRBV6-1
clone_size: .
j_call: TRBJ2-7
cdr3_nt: TGTGCCAGCAGTGAAGTCGGGACTAAATCCTACGAGCAGTACTTC
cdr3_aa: CASSEVGTKSYEQYF

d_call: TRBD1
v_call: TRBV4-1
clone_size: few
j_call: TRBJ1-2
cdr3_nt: TGCGCCAGCAGCCAAGGAGACAGGGATAGAGATAGCTACACCTTC
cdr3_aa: CASSQGDRDRDSYTF

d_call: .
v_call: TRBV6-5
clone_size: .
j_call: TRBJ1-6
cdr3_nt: TGTGCCAGCAGTTTTTCGTGGCGCGGGGATTCACCCCTCCACTTT
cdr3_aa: CASSFSWRGDSPLHF

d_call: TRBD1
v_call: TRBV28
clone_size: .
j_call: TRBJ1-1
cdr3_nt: TGTGCCACTTTGAACAGGGGGGGAGCTTTCTTT
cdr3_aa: CATLNRGGAFF

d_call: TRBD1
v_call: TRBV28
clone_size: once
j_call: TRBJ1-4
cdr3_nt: TGTGCCAGCAGCCCCCGGGACAGGGCGGAAAAACTGTTTTTT
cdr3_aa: CASSPRDRAEKLFF

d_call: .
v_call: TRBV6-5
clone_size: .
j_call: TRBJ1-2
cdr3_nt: TGTGCCAGCAGCAGCCTAGGGGGTGGCTACACCTTC
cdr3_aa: CASSSLGGGYTF

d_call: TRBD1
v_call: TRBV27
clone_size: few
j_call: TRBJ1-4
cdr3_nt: TGTGCCACCTCCCTCGTCGGGACAGTTAATGAAAAACTGTTTTTT
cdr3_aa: CATSLVGTVNEKLFF

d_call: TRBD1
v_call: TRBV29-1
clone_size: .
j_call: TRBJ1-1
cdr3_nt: TGCAGCGGACAACAGGGGCGGAACACTGAAGCTTTCTTT
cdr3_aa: CSGQQGRNTEAFF

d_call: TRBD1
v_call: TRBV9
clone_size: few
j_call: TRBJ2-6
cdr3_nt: TGTGCCAGCAGCGGGGACAGCTCTGGGGCCAACGTCCTGACTTTC
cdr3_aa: CASSGDSSGANVLTF

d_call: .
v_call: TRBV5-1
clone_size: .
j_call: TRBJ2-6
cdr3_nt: TGCGCCAGCAGCGGAGGCTCTGGGGCCAACGTCCTGACTTTC
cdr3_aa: CASSGGSGANVLTF

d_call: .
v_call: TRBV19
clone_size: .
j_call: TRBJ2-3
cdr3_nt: TGTGCCAGTTCAGACAGAAGAAGAGATACGCAGTATTTT
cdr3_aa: CASSDRRRDTQYF

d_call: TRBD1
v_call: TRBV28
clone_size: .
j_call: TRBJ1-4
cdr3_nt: TGTGCCAGCACCACAGGGGGGGAAAAACTGTTTTTT
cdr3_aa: CASTTGGEKLFF

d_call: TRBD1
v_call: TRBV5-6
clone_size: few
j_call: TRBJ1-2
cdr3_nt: TGTGCCAGCAGCTGGGGGGACAGGAATGTTGGTGGCTACACCTTC
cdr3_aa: CASSWGDRNVGGYTF

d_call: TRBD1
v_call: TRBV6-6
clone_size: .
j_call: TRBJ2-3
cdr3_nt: TGTGCCAGCACGGACAGGGAAGCGTTTACGCAGTATTTT
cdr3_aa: CASTDREAFTQYF

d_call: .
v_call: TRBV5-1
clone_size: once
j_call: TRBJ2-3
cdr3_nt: TGCGCCAGCAGCCAAACCCTAACTAGCACAGATACGCAGTATTTT
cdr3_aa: CASSQTLTSTDTQYF

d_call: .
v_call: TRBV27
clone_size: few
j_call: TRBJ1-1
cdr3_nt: TGTGCCAGCAGTGTTAACCGGGGGGATCTGAACACTGAAGCTTTCTTT
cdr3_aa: CASSVNRGDLNTEAFF

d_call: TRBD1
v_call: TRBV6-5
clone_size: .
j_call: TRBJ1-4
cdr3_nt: TGTGCCAGCTCCAGGGGGGTCACTAATGAAAAACTGTTTTTT
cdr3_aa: CASSRGVTNEKLFF

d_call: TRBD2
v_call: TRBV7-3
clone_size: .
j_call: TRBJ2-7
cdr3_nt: TGTGCCAGCAGCTCAGTAGCGGGGACCTATAACGAGCAGTACTTC
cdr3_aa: CASSSVAGTYNEQYF

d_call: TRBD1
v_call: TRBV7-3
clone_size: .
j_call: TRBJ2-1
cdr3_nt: TGTGCCAGCAGCCGTCGACAGGGCCCCTACAATGAGCAGTTCTTC
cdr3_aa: CASSRRQGPYNEQFF

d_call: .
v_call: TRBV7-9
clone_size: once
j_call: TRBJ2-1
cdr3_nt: TGTGCCAGCACCAATCTACAGGACAATGAGCAGTTCTTC
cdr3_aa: CASTNLQDNEQFF

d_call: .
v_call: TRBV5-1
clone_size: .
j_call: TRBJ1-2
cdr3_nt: TGCGCCAGCAGCTTAAAGGAGGCCAACTATGGCTACACCTTC
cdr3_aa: CASSLKEANYGYTF

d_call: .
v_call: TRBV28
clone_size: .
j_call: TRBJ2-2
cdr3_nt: TGTGCCAGCAGTTTGAGGGGGGGCAGCTCTAGCCGGGAGCTGTTTTTT
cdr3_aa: CASSLRGGSSSRELFF

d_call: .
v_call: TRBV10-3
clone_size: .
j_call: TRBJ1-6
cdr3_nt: TGTGCCATCAGGGGGCAGGACTCACCCCTCCACTTT
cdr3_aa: CAIRGQDSPLHF

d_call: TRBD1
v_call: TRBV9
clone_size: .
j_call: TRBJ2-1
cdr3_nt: TGTGCCAGCAGCGCGACAGGGTCTAAGAATGAGCAGTTCTTC
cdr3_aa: CASSATGSKNEQFF

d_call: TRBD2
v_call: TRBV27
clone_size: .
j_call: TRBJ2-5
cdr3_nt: TGTGCCAGCAGTGAGGGACTAGCGATCCAAGAGACCCAGTACTTC
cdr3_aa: CASSEGLAIQETQYF

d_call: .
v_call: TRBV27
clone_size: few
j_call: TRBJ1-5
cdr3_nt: TGTGCCAGCAGTCCCAACAATCAGCCCCAGCATTTT
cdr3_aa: CASSPNNQPQHF

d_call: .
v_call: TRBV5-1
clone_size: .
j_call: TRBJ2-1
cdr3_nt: TGCGCCAGCAGCTTGGTCGGGCAGGGGCGAAATGAGCAGTTCTTC
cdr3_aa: CASSLVGQGRNEQFF

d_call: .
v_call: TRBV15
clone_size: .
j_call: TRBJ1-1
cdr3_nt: TGTGCCACCAGCGGTAGCCTGAACACTGAAGCTTTCTTT
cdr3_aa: CATSGSLNTEAFF

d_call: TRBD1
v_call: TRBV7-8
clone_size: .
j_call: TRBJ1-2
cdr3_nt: TGTGCCAGCATCCGATCTCCAGGGGGCGCAAGCCTAACCTTC
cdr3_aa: CASIRSPGGASLTF

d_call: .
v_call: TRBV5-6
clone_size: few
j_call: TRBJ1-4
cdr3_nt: TGTGCCAGCAGCTTGGAAAGGGGAGGATATGAAAAACTGTTTTTT
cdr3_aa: CASSLERGGYEKLFF

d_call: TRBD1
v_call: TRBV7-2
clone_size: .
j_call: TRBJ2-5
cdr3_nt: TGTGCCAGCAGCCCACAGGGGGCGCGGGAGACCCAGTACTTC
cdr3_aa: CASSPQGARETQYF

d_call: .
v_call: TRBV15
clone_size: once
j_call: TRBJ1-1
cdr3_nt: TGTGCCACCAGCAGACCTCAGTCGTCGGGTGACGCTTTCTTT
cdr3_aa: CATSRPQSSGDAFF

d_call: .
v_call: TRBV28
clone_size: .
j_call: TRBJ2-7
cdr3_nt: TGTGCCACCGATGGGGGGAACTACTACGAGCAGTACTTC
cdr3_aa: CATDGGNYYEQYF